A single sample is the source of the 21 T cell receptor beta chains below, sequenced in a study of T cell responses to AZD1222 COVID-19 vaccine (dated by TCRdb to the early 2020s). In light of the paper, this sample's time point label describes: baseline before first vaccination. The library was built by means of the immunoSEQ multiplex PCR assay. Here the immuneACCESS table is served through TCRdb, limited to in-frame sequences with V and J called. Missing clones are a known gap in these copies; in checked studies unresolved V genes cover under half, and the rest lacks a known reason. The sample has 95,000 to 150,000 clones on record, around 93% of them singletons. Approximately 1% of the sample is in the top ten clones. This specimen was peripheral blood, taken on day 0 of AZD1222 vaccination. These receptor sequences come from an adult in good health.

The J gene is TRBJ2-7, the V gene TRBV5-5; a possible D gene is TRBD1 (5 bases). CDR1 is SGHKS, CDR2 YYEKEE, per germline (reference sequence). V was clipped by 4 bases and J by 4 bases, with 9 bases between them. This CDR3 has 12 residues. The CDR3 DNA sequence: TGTGCCAGCAGCCCTGGGGCGTACGAGCAGTACTTC. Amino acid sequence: CASSPGAYEQYF.

CDR3 nucleotides: TGTGCCAGCAGTGAGCTCGAAGACGGGGAGCTGTTTTTT. This encodes CASSELEDGELFF. This rearrangement joins TRBV2 to TRBJ2-2; D is unresolved. The V gene lost 3 bases and the J gene lost 7 bases, with 9 bases spanning the gap. Germline V lookup: CDR1 SNHLY, CDR2 FYNNEI. The CDR3 is made up of 13 amino acids.

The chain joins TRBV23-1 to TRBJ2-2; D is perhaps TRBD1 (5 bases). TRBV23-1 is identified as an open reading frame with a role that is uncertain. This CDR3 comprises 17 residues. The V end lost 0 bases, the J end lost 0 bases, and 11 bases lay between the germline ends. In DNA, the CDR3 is TGCGCCAGCAGTCAATCACCAGGGCAGTCGAACACCGGGGAGCTGTTTTTT. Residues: CASSQSPGQSNTGELFF.

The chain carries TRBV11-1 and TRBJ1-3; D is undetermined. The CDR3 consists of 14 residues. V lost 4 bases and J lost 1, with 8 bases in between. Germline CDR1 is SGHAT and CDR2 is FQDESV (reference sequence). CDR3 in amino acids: CASSSGHSGNTIYF. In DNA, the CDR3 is TGTGCCAGCAGCTCCGGGCATTCTGGAAACACCATATATTTT.

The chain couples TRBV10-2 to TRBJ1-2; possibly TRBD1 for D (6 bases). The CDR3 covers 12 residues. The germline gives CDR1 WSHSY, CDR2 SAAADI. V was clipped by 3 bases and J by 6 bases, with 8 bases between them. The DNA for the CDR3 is TGCGCCAGCAGTGAAGGGGGGGATGGCTACACCTTC. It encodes CASSEGGDGYTF.

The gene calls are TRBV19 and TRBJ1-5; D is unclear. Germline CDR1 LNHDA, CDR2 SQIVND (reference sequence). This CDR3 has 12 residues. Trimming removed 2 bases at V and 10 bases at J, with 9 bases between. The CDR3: CASSIPTSPQHF. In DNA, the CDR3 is TGTGCCAGTAGTATACCGACAAGTCCCCAGCATTTT.

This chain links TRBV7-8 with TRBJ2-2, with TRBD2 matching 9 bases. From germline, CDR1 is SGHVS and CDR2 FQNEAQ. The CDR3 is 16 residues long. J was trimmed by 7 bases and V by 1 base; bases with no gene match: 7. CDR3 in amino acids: CASSLVSGRVVGELFF. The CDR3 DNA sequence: TGTGCCAGCAGCTTAGTTAGCGGGAGAGTTGTCGGGGAGCTGTTTTTT.

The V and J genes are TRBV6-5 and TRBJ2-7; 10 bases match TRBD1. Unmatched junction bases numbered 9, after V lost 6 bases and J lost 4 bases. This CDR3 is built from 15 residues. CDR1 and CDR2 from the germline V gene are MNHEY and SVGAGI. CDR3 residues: CASRARQGARYEQYF. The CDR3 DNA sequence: TGTGCCAGCAGGGCCAGACAGGGGGCGCGGTACGAGCAGTACTTC.

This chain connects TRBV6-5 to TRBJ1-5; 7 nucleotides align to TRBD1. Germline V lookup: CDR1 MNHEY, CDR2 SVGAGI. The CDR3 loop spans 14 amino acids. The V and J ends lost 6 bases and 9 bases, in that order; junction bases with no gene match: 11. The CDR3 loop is CASSPDRALGPQHF. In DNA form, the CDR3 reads TGTGCCAGCAGCCCCGACAGGGCCCTTGGGCCCCAGCATTTT.

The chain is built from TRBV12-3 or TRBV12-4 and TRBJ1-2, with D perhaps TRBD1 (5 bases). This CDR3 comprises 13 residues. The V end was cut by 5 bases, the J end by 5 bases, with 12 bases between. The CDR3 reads CASSRGSSYGYTF. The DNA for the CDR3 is TGTGCCAGCAGTCGGGGGAGCTCTTATGGCTACACCTTC.

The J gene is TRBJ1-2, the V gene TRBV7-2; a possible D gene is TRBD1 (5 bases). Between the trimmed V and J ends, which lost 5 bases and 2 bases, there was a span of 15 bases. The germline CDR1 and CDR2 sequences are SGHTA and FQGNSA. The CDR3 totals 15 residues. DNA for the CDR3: TGTGCCAGCAGCCCCCTCCCCGGGACGAACTATGGCTACACCTTC. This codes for CASSPLPGTNYGYTF. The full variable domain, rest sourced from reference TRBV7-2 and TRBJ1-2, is GAGVSQSPSNKVTEKGKDVELRCDPISGHTALYWYRQSLGQGLEFLIYFQGNSAPDKSGLPSDRFSAERTGGSVSTLTIQRTQQEDSAVYLCASSPLPGTNYGYTFGSGTRLTVV.

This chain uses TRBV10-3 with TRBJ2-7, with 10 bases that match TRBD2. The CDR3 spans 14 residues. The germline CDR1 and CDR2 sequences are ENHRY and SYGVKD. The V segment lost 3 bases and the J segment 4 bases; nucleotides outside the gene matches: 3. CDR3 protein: CAISDKAGGYEQYF. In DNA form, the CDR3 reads TGTGCCATCAGTGACAAAGCGGGAGGGTACGAGCAGTACTTC.

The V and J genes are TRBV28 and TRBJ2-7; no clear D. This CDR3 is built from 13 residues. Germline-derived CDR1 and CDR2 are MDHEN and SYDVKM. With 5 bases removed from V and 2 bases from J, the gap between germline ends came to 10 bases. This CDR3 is CASSVPGPYEQYF. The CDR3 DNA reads TGTGCCAGCAGTGTCCCCGGGCCCTACGAGCAGTACTTC. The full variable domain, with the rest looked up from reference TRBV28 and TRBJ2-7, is DVKVTQSSRYLVKRTGEKVFLECVQDMDHENMFWYRQDPGLGLRLIYFSYDVKMKEKGDIPEGYSVSREKKERFSLILESASTNQTSMYLCASSVPGPYEQYFGPGTRLTVT.

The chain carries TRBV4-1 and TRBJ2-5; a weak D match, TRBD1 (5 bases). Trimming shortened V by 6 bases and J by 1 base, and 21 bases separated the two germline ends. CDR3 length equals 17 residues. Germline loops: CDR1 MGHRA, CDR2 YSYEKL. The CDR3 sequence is CASRDSLAVTLQETQYF. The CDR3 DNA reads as TGCGCCAGCAGAGACAGTTTGGCAGTGACCCTCCAAGAGACCCAGTACTTC.

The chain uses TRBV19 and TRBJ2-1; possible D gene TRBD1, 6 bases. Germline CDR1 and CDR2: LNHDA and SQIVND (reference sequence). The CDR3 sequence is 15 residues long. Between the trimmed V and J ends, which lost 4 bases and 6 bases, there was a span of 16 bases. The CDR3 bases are TGTGCCAGTAGTACCCACCCGGCAGGGGTCAATGAGCAGTTCTTC. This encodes CASSTHPAGVNEQFF. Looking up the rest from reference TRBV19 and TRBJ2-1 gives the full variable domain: DGGITQSPKYLFRKEGQNVTLSCEQNLNHDAMYWYRQDPGQGLRLIYYSQIVNDFQKGDIAEGYSVSREKKESFPLTVTSAQKNPTAFYLCASSTHPAGVNEQFFGPGTRLTVL.

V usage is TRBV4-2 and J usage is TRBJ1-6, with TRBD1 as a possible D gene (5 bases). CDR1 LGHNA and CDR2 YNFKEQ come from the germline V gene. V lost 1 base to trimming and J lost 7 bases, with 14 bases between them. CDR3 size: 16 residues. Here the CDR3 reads CASSQAIGTVNSPLHF. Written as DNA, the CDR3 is TGTGCCAGCAGCCAAGCTATAGGGACGGTGAATTCACCCCTCCACTTT.

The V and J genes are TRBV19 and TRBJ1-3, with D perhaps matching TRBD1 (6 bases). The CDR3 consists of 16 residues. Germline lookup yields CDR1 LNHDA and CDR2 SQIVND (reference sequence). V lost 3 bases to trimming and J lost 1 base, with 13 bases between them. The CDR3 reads CASSIRNRASGNTIYF. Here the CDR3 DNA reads TGTGCCAGTAGTATTCGAAACAGGGCGTCTGGAAACACCATATATTTT.

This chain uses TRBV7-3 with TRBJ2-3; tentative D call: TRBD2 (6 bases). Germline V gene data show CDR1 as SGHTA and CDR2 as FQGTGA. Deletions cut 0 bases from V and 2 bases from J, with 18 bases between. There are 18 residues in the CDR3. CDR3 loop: CASSLTVFRGGATDTQYF. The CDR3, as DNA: TGTGCCAGCAGCTTAACTGTATTTCGTGGCGGGGCCACAGATACGCAGTATTTT.

The CDR3: CAWILPLGEAFF. CDR3 sequence (DNA): TGTGCCTGGATTCTCCCTCTGGGTGAAGCTTTCTTT. The chain links TRBV30 to TRBJ1-1, with D uncertain. CDR1 GTSNPN and CDR2 SVGIG come from the germline V gene (reference sequence). CDR3 size: 12 residues. V lost 4 bases to trimming and J lost 7 bases, with 13 bases between them.

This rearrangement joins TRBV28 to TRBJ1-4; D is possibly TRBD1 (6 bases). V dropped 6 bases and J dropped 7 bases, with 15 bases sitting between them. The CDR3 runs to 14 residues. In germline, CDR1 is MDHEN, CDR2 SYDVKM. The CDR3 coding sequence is TGTGCCAGCAGGGGGGCGGGGGTACGTGAAAAACTGTTTTTT. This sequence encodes CASRGAGVREKLFF.

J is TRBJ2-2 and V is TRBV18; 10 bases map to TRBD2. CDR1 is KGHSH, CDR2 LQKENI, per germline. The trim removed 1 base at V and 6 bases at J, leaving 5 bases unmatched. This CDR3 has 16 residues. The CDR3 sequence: CASSPRASGSSGELFF. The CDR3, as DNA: TGTGCCAGCTCACCACGCGCTAGCGGGAGCTCCGGGGAGCTGTTTTTT.